The 14 T cell receptor beta chains given below trace back to one sample, sequenced in a study of blood T cell repertoires in COVID-19. Clones were read by immunoSEQ multiplex PCR, and TCRdb kept only the in-frame ones, dropping some. The sample has some 110,000 clones, about 91% seen once. Sequencing used peripheral blood. Receptor source: a human donor in a cohort sampled during active COVID-19.

V is TRBV9 and J is TRBJ2-7; D is perhaps TRBD2 (6 bases). The CDR3 extends over 13 amino acids. The ends were cut back, 2 bases at V and 6 bases at J, with 12 bases in the middle. Looked up from germline, CDR1 is SGDLS and CDR2 is YYNGEE. The CDR3 loop reads CASSVGSLGEQYF. In DNA, the CDR3 is TGTGCCAGCAGCGTCGGGAGTCTTGGCGAGCAGTACTTC.

The chain couples TRBV2 to TRBJ2-5; TRBD2 aligns across 7 bases. This CDR3 comprises 16 residues. V was pared by 3 bases and J by 4 bases, with 11 bases of the junction left unmatched. Looked up from germline, CDR1 is SNHLY and CDR2 is FYNNEI. The CDR3 region is CASSEIGRELGETQYF. CDR3 bases: TGTGCCAGCAGTGAGATCGGGCGGGAGTTAGGAGAGACCCAGTACTTC. Complete variable domain (other parts from reference TRBV2 and TRBJ2-5): EPEVTQTPSHQVTQMGQEVILRCVPISNHLYFYWYRQILGQKVEFLVSFYNNEISEKSEIFDDQFSVERPDGSNFTLKIRSTKLEDSAMYFCASSEIGRELGETQYFGPGTRLLVL.

The rearrangement links TRBV4-2 to TRBJ2-7; 11 bases are shared with TRBD2. Trimming at V came to 0 bases and at J to 3 bases, leaving 4 bases not matched to a gene. This CDR3 comprises 16 residues. The V gene's germline CDR1 is LGHNA and CDR2 YNFKEQ. The CDR3 nucleotides are TGTGCCAGCAGCCAAGATGGGACTAGCGGATTCTACGAGCAGTACTTC. Translating it yields CASSQDGTSGFYEQYF.

There are a few counts of this clone. The CDR3 reads CASSRGGTTPVQTYEQYF. CDR3 sequence (DNA): TGTGCCAGTAGTAGAGGGGGGACTACCCCCGTTCAGACCTACGAGCAGTACTTC. The chain has TRBV19 and TRBJ2-7; tentative D call: TRBD2 (7 bases). The CDR3 is 18 residues long. Trimming stripped 4 bases from V and 2 bases from J, with 24 bases between. CDR1 and CDR2 (germline): LNHDA, SQIVND (reference sequence).

The J gene is TRBJ1-2, the V gene TRBV2, with TRBD1 identical over 9 bases. The CDR3 has 10 amino acids. The ends lost 10 bases at V and 10 bases at J; junction bases unmatched: 4. Germline CDR1 and CDR2: SNHLY and FYNNEI. Here the CDR3 reads CANRGPDYTF. The CDR3, as DNA: TGTGCCAACAGGGGGCCCGACTACACCTTC.

V is TRBV7-2 and J is TRBJ2-6; D unresolved. The CDR3 is 16 residues long. V lost 5 bases and J lost 0, with 11 bases in between. Germline CDR1 and CDR2: SGHTA and FQGNSA. This CDR3 is CASSVLESSGANVLTF. The CDR3 coding sequence is TGTGCCAGCAGCGTCCTCGAGTCCTCTGGGGCCAACGTCCTGACTTTC.

The genes are TRBV27 and TRBJ1-2; no definite D call. Germline CDR1 is MNHEY and CDR2 is SMNVEV (reference sequence). The CDR3 runs 14 residues. V was pared by 7 bases and J by 3 bases, with 15 bases between. The DNA of the CDR3 is TGTGCCAGCACTCAGCGGGAGCAAGACTATGGCTACACCTTC. Protein sequence: CASTQREQDYGYTF.

The chain links TRBV24-1 to TRBJ1-4; D perhaps matches TRBD1 (5 bases). With 3 bases removed from V and 12 bases from J, the gap between germline ends came to 10 bases. CDR1 is KGHDR, CDR2 SFDVKD, per germline. The CDR3 consists of 12 residues. CDR3: CATSDGTGQLFF. CDR3 in DNA: TGTGCCACCAGTGATGGGACTGGACAACTGTTTTTT.

The chain recombines TRBV24-1 with TRBJ2-5; TRBD1 aligns across 8 bases. The CDR3 consists of 17 residues. J gave up 1 base and V 4 bases, and 10 bases lay outside the gene matches. Per the germline V gene, CDR1 is KGHDR and CDR2 is SFDVKD. CDR3: CATSESDRAQGQETQYF. The DNA of the CDR3 is TGTGCCACCAGTGAGTCGGACAGGGCTCAGGGCCAAGAGACCCAGTACTTC.

V usage is TRBV6-5 and J usage is TRBJ2-7, with TRBD1 identical over 7 bases. The CDR3 runs to 13 residues. V was clipped by 6 bases and J by 2 bases; unmatched bases: 4. The V gene's germline CDR1 is MNHEY and CDR2 SVGAGI. CDR3 sequence: CASRQTGTYEQYF. For the CDR3, the DNA is TGTGCCAGCAGGCAGACAGGGACCTACGAGCAGTACTTC.

In this sample, this clone turned up a few times. The chain joins TRBV5-4 to TRBJ1-2; D might be TRBD1 (5 bases). The CDR3 covers 13 residues. V dropped 4 bases and J dropped 5 bases, with 12 bases sitting between them. CDR1 and CDR2 from the germline V gene are SGHNT and YYREEE (reference sequence). The CDR3 sequence is CASSGGTLYGYTF. In DNA, the CDR3 is TGTGCCAGCAGCGGCGGGACTTTGTATGGCTACACCTTC. The full variable domain, with the rest looked up from reference TRBV5-4 and TRBJ1-2, is ETGVTQSPTHLIKTRGQQVTLRCSSQSGHNTVSWYQQALGQGPQFIFQYYREEENGRGNFPPRFSGLQFPNYSSELNVNALELDDSALYLCASSGGTLYGYTFGSGTRLTVV.

This clone was seen once. This chain joins TRBV6-2 or TRBV6-3 and TRBJ2-3; possibly TRBD2 for D (5 bases). The CDR3 spans 13 residues. The V end lost 4 bases, the J end lost 2 bases, and 7 bases lay between the germline ends. Germline V CDR1 and CDR2: MNHEY, SVGEGT. For the CDR3, the DNA is TGTGCCAGCAGTTTCGGGGACACAGATACGCAGTATTTT. Protein: CASSFGDTDTQYF.

V gene TRBV19 combines with J gene TRBJ2-1; no reliable D call. The germline CDR1 and CDR2 sequences are LNHDA and SQIVND (reference sequence). V shed 6 bases and J shed 7 bases, with 19 bases lying between them. The CDR3 runs 15 residues. The CDR3 spells CASRVERAGRNEQFF. The CDR3, as DNA: TGTGCCAGTAGGGTCGAGCGCGCCGGCCGGAATGAGCAGTTCTTC.

The chain joins TRBV6-5 to TRBJ1-1; 7 positions agree with TRBD1. Germline trimming cut 7 bases from V and 0 bases from J; bases unmatched to any gene: 8. CDR1 is MNHEY and CDR2 is SVGAGI in the germline V gene. The CDR3 has 15 residues. For the CDR3, the DNA is TGTGCCAGCAAATTCAGACAGGGATTGAACACTGAAGCTTTCTTT. Protein sequence: CASKFRQGLNTEAFF.